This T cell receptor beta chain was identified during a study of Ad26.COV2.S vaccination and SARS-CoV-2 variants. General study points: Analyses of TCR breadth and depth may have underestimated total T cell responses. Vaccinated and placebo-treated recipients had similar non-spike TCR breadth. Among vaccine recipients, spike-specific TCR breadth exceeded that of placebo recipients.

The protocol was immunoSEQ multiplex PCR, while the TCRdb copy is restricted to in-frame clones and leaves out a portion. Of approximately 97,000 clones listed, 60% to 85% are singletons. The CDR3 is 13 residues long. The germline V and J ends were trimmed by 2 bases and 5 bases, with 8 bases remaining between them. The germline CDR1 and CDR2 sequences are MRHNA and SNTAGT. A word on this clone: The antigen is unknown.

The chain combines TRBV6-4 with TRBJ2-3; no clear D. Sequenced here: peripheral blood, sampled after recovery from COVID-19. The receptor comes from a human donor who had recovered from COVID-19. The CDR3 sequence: CASSDRGVDTQYF. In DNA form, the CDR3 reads TGTGCCAGCAGTGACAGAGGAGTAGATACGCAGTATTTT.